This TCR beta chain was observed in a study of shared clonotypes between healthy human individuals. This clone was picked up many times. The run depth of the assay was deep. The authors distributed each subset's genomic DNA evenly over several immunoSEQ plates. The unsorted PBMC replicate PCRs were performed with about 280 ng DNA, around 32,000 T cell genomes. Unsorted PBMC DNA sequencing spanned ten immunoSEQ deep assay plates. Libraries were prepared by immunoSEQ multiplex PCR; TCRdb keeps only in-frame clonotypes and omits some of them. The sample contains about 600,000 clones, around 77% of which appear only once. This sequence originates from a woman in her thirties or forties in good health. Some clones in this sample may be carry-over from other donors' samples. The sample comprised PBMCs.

The CDR3 loop is CASSLRGRRGNQPQHF. As DNA, the CDR3 is TGTGCCAGCAGTTTACGGGGCAGGAGGGGTAATCAGCCCCAGCATTTT. The V gene is TRBV28, the J gene TRBJ1-5; maybe TRBD1 (5 bases). Per the germline V gene, CDR1 is MDHEN and CDR2 is SYDVKM. Trimming shortened V by 2 bases and J by 4 bases, and 15 bases separated the two germline ends. This CDR3 is built from 16 residues.